This paragraph reports one TCR beta chain. The data were obtained in a study of blood T cell repertoires in COVID-19. The wider study: The United States, Italy and Spain were the sources of the acute and convalescent COVID-19 samples. The cDNA or gDNA used as material had been derived from T cells, B-cell-depleted T cells, or PBMCs.

Authors' data handling: Estimation of nucleated cell counts was performed using reference gene primer amplification. Clones were sequenced by immunoSEQ multiplex PCR, and TCRdb holds only the in-frame ones, with some missing. For V, J and clone size, that table is used; D and trimming come from the DNA. The table has about 120,000 clones, more than 70% seen once. The source is a man between 65 and 79 years old with acute or convalescent COVID-19. Sequencing input: peripheral blood.

Here the CDR3 reads CATRSAGGSEQYF. The CDR3 region has the DNA TGTGCCACCAGGTCGGCTGGGGGGAGCGAGCAGTACTTC. The chain combines TRBV7-2 with TRBJ2-7; D may be TRBD2 (6 bases). The CDR3 extends over 13 amino acids. The V end lost 10 bases, the J end lost 6 bases, and 19 bases lay between the germline ends. In germline, CDR1 is SGHTA, CDR2 FQGNSA.